This entry describes one TCR beta chain. Its antigen is as yet unknown. This specimen belongs to a study of Tregs in tolerant kidney transplant recipients. Regarding the study as a whole: Few patients were studied, so findings need validation in larger groups. No direct test of biological reproducibility was done here. The most relevant donor-specific Treg TCRbeta repertoire apparently came from expansion with activated donor B cells.

Clones were read by immunoSEQ multiplex PCR, and TCRdb kept only the in-frame ones, dropping some. The table has hundreds of thousands of clones, approximately 83% seen once. Unstimulated Tregs (CD4+CD25+CD127-) and CD4+CD25- non-Tregs were sorted from PBMCs. This CDR3 spans 14 amino acids. Germline V gene sequence: CDR1 MNHEY, CDR2 SVGAGI. V was shortened by 0 bases and J by 7 bases, with 7 bases between the two germline ends. This chain links TRBV6-5 with TRBJ1-6; D is unresolved. The sequence was obtained from a human donor in good health. The material sequenced was CD4+ T cells from blood. CDR3: CASSYSKTNSPLHF. CDR3 bases: TGTGCCAGCAGTTACTCGAAGACGAATTCACCCCTCCACTTT.